The TCR beta chain under discussion was sequenced for a study of T-cell reconstitution after alpha-beta-depleted transplantation in children listed by TCRdb under 2016. Background for the entire study: Using TCR repertoire profiling, the study followed T-cell immune reconstitution in a quantitative way in children after TCRalphabeta/CD19-depleted allogeneic hematopoietic cell transplantation. Paper-wide results and their limitations: In some patients, the high TCRbeta diversity seen at day 60 was put down to recipient T cells and intrathymic progenitors that had survived conditioning. The apparently early recovery of alphabetaT-cell counts about two months after transplant reportedly depended on only several hundred rapidly expanded clones that came from non-depleted graft cells. Over the following months the frequencies of hyperexpanded clones went down, and after one year T-cell counts and TCRbeta diversity were mostly credited to newly produced T cells.

Libraries were prepared through PCR. Instrument used: Illumina HiSeq 2500. To normalize quantification of the TCRbeta repertoire, the TCR libraries were built with molecular barcoding that relied on unique molecular identifiers. Through fastp at Q25 and MiXCR, TCRdb rebuilt clones from the public reads, retaining in-frame beta chains. Rows merge per CDR3 protein into single entries with the most common DNA and genes. Recorded for this sample are 90,000 to 120,000 distinct CDR3 sequences; 5% to 7% of them occurred a single time. The ten largest clones represent 20% to 25% of the sample. The germline V gene supplies CDR1 SGHNT and CDR2 YENEEA. Trimming at the junction amounts to 4 bases on V and 5 bases on J, and the germline ends lie 33 bases apart. The CDR3 goes from the cysteine to the phenylalanine over 21 residues. Only CDR3 DNA is held: 63 bases, read in frame from base 1. This specimen's treatment or condition label, interpreted: allogeneic hematopoietic cell transplantation with graft depleted of TCRalphabeta T cells and CD19 B cells. TCRalphabeta/CD19-depleted allogeneic hematopoietic cell grafts were given to the transplant recipients, all of whom were children.

This clonotype was detected many times. Its binding antigen is unknown. Per-base qualities were not stored, and no clone one base away is much larger. The clonotype originates from a male patient under 10 years old who had a stem cell transplant for acute lymphoblastic leukemia, so the T cells may come from the graft donor. The chain is assembled from TRBV11-3 and TRBJ2-1, with the D call perhaps TRBD1 or TRBD2, each one matching 6 bases. This specimen was PBMCs, mostly from graft donor cells, taken 360 days after TCRalphabeta/CD19-depleted stem cell transplant. The nucleotides read TGTGCCAGCAGCTCCCCCGAACGATTTGACGGGGGCCCAACGCGGGACAATGAGCAGTTCTTC. Its product reads: CASSSPERFDGGPTRDNEQFF.